This entry lists 11 T cell receptor beta chains sequenced from one sample in a study of OX40 agonist ivuxolimab in advanced cancers. The repertoire was sequenced with immunoSEQ multiplex PCR; TCRdb's copy has only in-frame clones and lacks some. The sample includes tens of thousands of clones, around four fifths of them seen just once. Here the sequenced sample was CD4+ or CD8+ T cells sorted from blood, taken in a trial of the OX40 agonist ivuxolimab. These receptor sequences come from an adult with an advanced solid tumor such as melanoma, head and neck, liver or kidney cancer.

The J gene is TRBJ2-7, the V gene TRBV4-1; 11 bases agree with TRBD2. Germline V CDR1 and CDR2: MGHRA, YSYEKL. V trimming: 4 bases; J trimming: 2 bases; junction bases outside the gene matches: 10. The CDR3 runs 17 residues. DNA of the CDR3: TGCGCCAGCAGCCTCCGGGAAGCGGGACTAGCGGCCTACGAGCAGTACTTC. Its protein product is CASSLREAGLAAYEQYF.

This sequence joins TRBV7-8 and TRBJ2-1; D may be TRBD1 (5 bases). Per germline, CDR1 SGHVS and CDR2 FQNEAQ. The length of the CDR3 is 15 residues. V lost 1 base and J 4 bases, leaving 11 bases between the germline ends. The CDR3 loop reads CASSLVTESYNEQFF. CDR3 bases: TGTGCCAGCAGCTTAGTGACAGAGAGTTACAATGAGCAGTTCTTC.

CDR3 sequence (DNA): TGTGCCAGCAGCGCAGGGACACCAACTAACTATGGCTACACCTTC. It codes for CASSAGTPTNYGYTF. The chain employs TRBV9 and TRBJ1-2; a weak D match, TRBD1 (6 bases). Trimming took 3 bases from V and 0 from J, leaving 12 bases between them. CDR1 is SGDLS and CDR2 is YYNGEE in the germline V gene. There are 15 residues in the CDR3.

The chain is built from TRBV5-6 and TRBJ2-2; D gene unclear. Trimming took off 4 bases at V and 1 base at J, with 11 bases between the two ends. From germline, CDR1 is SGHDT and CDR2 YYEEEE. The CDR3 loop spans 15 amino acids. The DNA for the CDR3 is TGTGCCAGCAGCGCCCGGGCAAAGAACACCGGGGAGCTGTTTTTT. Its translation: CASSARAKNTGELFF.

The chain couples TRBV27 to TRBJ1-5, with D possibly matching TRBD1 (5 bases). Germline assignment: CDR1 MNHEY and CDR2 SMNVEV (reference sequence). There are 14 residues in the CDR3. Trimming pared 5 bases from V and 3 bases from J, leaving 11 bases between. In DNA form, the CDR3 reads TGTGCCAGCAGTAGAGCAGGGCCCAATCAGCCCCAGCATTTT. This encodes CASSRAGPNQPQHF.

This clone has just a few counts. The sample contains more than one DNA sequence encoding this CDR3. The chain joins TRBV6-1 to TRBJ2-7, with 7 bases matching TRBD1. Germline assignment: CDR1 MNHNS and CDR2 SASEGT. With 6 bases clipped from V and 4 bases from J, the junction kept 6 bases outside the gene matches. The CDR3 contains 13 residues. The CDR3 nucleotides read TGTGCCAGCAGAGAGGGGACAGCATACGAGCAGTACTTC. Its protein product is CASREGTAYEQYF.

CDR3 loop: CASSSPGGVQETQYF. The CDR3 coding sequence is TGTGCCAGCAGTTCCCCGGGAGGGGTCCAAGAGACCCAGTACTTC. The chain joins TRBV6-5 to TRBJ2-5; 8 nucleotides line up with TRBD2. The length of the CDR3 is 15 residues. CDR1 is MNHEY, CDR2 SVGAGI, per germline. Trimming cost V 4 bases and J 1 base; bases outside gene matches: 5.

As DNA, the CDR3 is TGTGCCAGCAGCCCAAGGGCAGCCCTGCGGGATGAGCAGTTCTTC. As protein: CASSPRAALRDEQFF. The V gene is TRBV7-8, the J gene TRBJ2-1; tentatively, D is TRBD2 (5 bases). The V gene's germline CDR1 is SGHVS and CDR2 FQNEAQ. V lost 5 bases and J lost 8, with 19 bases in between. This CDR3 is 15 amino acids long.

The rearrangement links TRBV6-5 to TRBJ2-7; TRBD1 aligns across 9 bases. CDR3 size: 14 residues. Germline loops: CDR1 MNHEY, CDR2 SVGAGI. V lost 4 bases and J lost 2; bases outside the gene matches: 3. The CDR3 DNA sequence: TGTGCCAGCAGTTTGACAGGGGGAGCCTACGAGCAGTACTTC. Its translation: CASSLTGGAYEQYF.

The chain combines TRBV7-9 with TRBJ2-3; no reliable D call. CDR3 length equals 8 residues. Trimming took off 5 bases at V and 12 bases at J, with 3 bases between the two ends. The V gene's germline CDR1 is SEHNR and CDR2 FQNEAQ (reference sequence). The DNA for the CDR3 is TGTGCCAGCAGCCTTCAGTATTTT. Encoded protein: CASSLQYF.

The chain links TRBV7-6 to TRBJ2-3; the D gene is possibly TRBD1 (6 bases). CDR1 is SGHVS and CDR2 is FNYEAQ in the germline V gene. V lost 3 bases and J lost 1, with 14 bases in between. The CDR3 runs 16 residues. CDR3 amino acids: CASSFWGQGGTDTQYF. In nucleotides, the CDR3 is TGTGCCAGCAGCTTTTGGGGGCAGGGAGGCACAGATACGCAGTATTTT. Full variable domain (outside the CDR3, taken from reference TRBV7-6 and TRBJ2-3): GAGVSQSPRYKVTKRGQDVALRCDPISGHVSLYWYRQALGQGPEFLTYFNYEAQQDKSGLPNDRFSAERPEGSISTLTIQRTEQRDSAMYRCASSFWGQGGTDTQYFGPGTRLTVL.